This T cell receptor beta chain was observed in a study of B cell selection in AIRE deficiency. Note on this clone: What it binds is not known.

Sorting defined conventional CD4 T cells as CD4+CD127+. Study-wide findings and caveats: Around 31% of healthy-donor shared Treg TCRbeta sequences appeared in patient Tconv cells. Tconv and Treg cells from AIRE-deficient patients resembled healthy donors in TCRBV usage, CDR3 length and diversity. Shorter CDR3s marked shared Treg sequences, biased toward few non-templated insertions.

In the source study's methods: Pooled conventional T cells gave approximately 100,000 patient and 130,000 to 150,000 donor TCRbeta sequences. Clones were sequenced by immunoSEQ multiplex PCR, and TCRdb holds only the in-frame ones, with some missing. V and J calls and clone size are copied from that table; D and trimming were computed from the DNA. The sample holds approximately 19,000 clones, more than 95% seen once. V was shortened by 5 bases and J by 4 bases, with 11 bases between the two germline ends. CDR3 length: 13 residues. Germline CDR1 SGHNT, CDR2 YENEEA. The sample consisted of conventional CD4+ T cells sorted from PBMCs. The origin of this receptor is a human donor with AIRE deficiency. V and J are TRBV11-3 and TRBJ2-5; TRBD2 is a possible D gene (7 bases). CDR3 sequence reads: CASSRGGPETQYF. The CDR3 DNA follows: TGTGCCAGCAGCCGCGGGGGCCCAGAGACCCAGTACTTC.